The 16 T cell receptor beta chains given below trace back to one sample, sequenced in a study of cytomegalovirus exposure and HLA in healthy donors. Primers for the PCR totalled 60 Vbeta and 13 Jbeta. Sequencing was performed with immunoSEQ multiplex PCR; in TCRdb, only in-frame clones are kept and a portion is missing. The sample lists roughly 180,000 clones; 77% were seen once. Sequenced sample: PBMCs. The origin of the receptors is a woman in her sixties in good health and CMV-seropositive.

The CDR3 DNA follows: TGTGCCAGCAGCGTCGGACAGGGGCGAAGCACAGATACGCAGTATTTT. It yields the protein CASSVGQGRSTDTQYF. The chain links TRBV4-2 to TRBJ2-3; 9 bases align to TRBD1. The CDR3 loop spans 16 amino acids. From germline, CDR1 is LGHNA and CDR2 YNFKEQ. Unmatched junction bases numbered 6, after V lost 5 bases and J lost 0 bases.

The chain combines TRBV9 with TRBJ1-3, with TRBD1 as a possible D gene (5 bases). V dropped 4 bases and J dropped 4 bases, with 21 bases sitting between them. The CDR3 contains 17 residues. The germline gives CDR1 SGDLS, CDR2 YYNGEE. Here the CDR3 reads CASSLERGSSSGNTIYF. For the CDR3, the DNA is TGTGCCAGCAGCCTAGAACGGGGGAGTTCATCAGGAAACACCATATATTTT. The full variable domain, its missing parts supplied by reference TRBV9 and TRBJ1-3, is DSGVTQTPKHLITATGQRVTLRCSPRSGDLSVYWYQQSLDQGLQFLIQYYNGEERAKGNILERFSAQQFPDLHSELNLSSLELGDSALYFCASSLERGSSSGNTIYFGEGSWLTVV.

V gene TRBV19 combines with J gene TRBJ2-3; D not resolved. Trimming took off 2 bases at V and 4 bases at J, with 7 bases between the two ends. In germline, CDR1 is LNHDA, CDR2 SQIVND (reference sequence). The CDR3 has 13 amino acids. The CDR3 region is CASSISGPDTQYF. As DNA, the CDR3 is TGTGCCAGTAGTATATCCGGTCCAGATACGCAGTATTTT.

Concerning this clone: The junction departs from germline at one end; a sequencing error may be responsible. The CDR3 nucleotides are TGTGCCAGCAGCCAACGGGGGAGTGGGGCCAACGGCCTGACTTTC. It encodes CASSQRGSGANGLTF. The gene calls are TRBV14 and TRBJ2-6; D perhaps matches TRBD2 (6 bases). The CDR3 has 15 residues. Germline V gene lookup returns CDR1 SGHDN and CDR2 FVKESK.

This chain uses TRBV5-4 with TRBJ2-5; 9 nucleotides match TRBD1. Germline trimming cut 4 bases from V and 2 bases from J; bases unmatched to any gene: 9. Germline V gene data show CDR1 as SGHNT and CDR2 as YYREEE (reference sequence). The CDR3 extends over 16 amino acids. The CDR3 DNA follows: TGTGCCAGCAGCCCAACCGGGACAGGGAGACAAGAGACCCAGTACTTC. It translates to CASSPTGTGRQETQYF.

The chain has TRBV5-6 and TRBJ1-1; no clear D. The germline gives CDR1 SGHDT, CDR2 YYEEEE. The CDR3 consists of 13 residues. Deletions cut 0 bases from V and 8 bases from J, with 11 bases between. The CDR3 reads CASSLAGIQEAFF. CDR3 nucleotide sequence: TGTGCCAGCAGCTTGGCCGGGATCCAGGAAGCTTTCTTT.

The rearrangement links TRBV14 to TRBJ2-3, with D possibly matching TRBD2 (6 bases). This CDR3 is built from 17 residues. The V end was cut by 4 bases, the J end by 9 bases, with 26 bases between. The germline CDR1 and CDR2 sequences are SGHDN and FVKESK. CDR3 coding DNA: TGTGCCAGCAGCCGAGGAAGTGGGAGGCCGGAAATTCGGACGCAGTATTTT. This translates into CASSRGSGRPEIRTQYF.

The chain has TRBV28 and TRBJ2-7, with D perhaps matching TRBD1 (7 bases). The CDR3 contains 13 residues. CDR1 and CDR2 (germline): MDHEN, SYDVKM. V shed 8 bases and J shed 7 bases, with 18 bases lying between them. This CDR3 reads CASGAGGKREQYF. DNA of the CDR3: TGTGCCAGCGGGGCAGGGGGGAAAAGGGAGCAGTACTTC. Together with reference TRBV28 and TRBJ2-7, the CDR3 gives the full variable domain: DVKVTQSSRYLVKRTGEKVFLECVQDMDHENMFWYRQDPGLGLRLIYFSYDVKMKEKGDIPEGYSVSREKKERFSLILESASTNQTSMYLCASGAGGKREQYFGPGTRLTVT.

The chain has TRBV6-5 and TRBJ1-2; 9 nucleotides line up with TRBD1. This CDR3 is 14 amino acids long. The V gene's germline CDR1 is MNHEY and CDR2 SVGAGI. V shed 2 bases, J shed 8 bases, and the junction held 6 bases outside the gene matches. The CDR3 nucleotides are TGTGCCAGCAGTTACATCACAGGGGGCTGGGGCTACACCTTC. Translating it yields CASSYITGGWGYTF.

This rearrangement joins TRBV9 to TRBJ2-1; 7 nucleotides agree with TRBD2. Losses at the gene ends were 4 bases for V and 6 bases for J; bases not matched to a gene: 10. The germline gives CDR1 SGDLS, CDR2 YYNGEE. The CDR3 extends over 15 amino acids. CDR3 DNA: TGTGCCAGCAGCATTGGACTAGAATTTCGCAATGAGCAGTTCTTC. Amino acids: CASSIGLEFRNEQFF.

This chain links TRBV11-1 with TRBJ2-7, with 12 nucleotides matching TRBD2. This CDR3 comprises 14 residues. Germline assignment: CDR1 SGHAT and CDR2 FQDESV (reference sequence). Germline trimming cut 3 bases from V and 6 bases from J; bases unmatched to any gene: 3. CDR3 amino acids: CASSFQTSGGEQYF. CDR3 coding DNA: TGTGCCAGCAGCTTTCAGACTAGCGGGGGCGAGCAGTACTTC. The full variable domain, rest sourced from reference TRBV11-1 and TRBJ2-7, is EAEVAQSPRYKITEKSQAVAFWCDPISGHATLYWYRQILGQGPELLVQFQDESVVDDSQLPKDRFSAERLKGVDSTLKIQPAELGDSAMYLCASSFQTSGGEQYFGPGTRLTVT.

The rearrangement joins TRBV7-3 to TRBJ1-2; 10 bases are shared with TRBD1. The CDR3 is 13 amino acids. Trimming removed 5 bases from V and 10 bases from J; junction bases left unmatched: 7. CDR1 and CDR2 from the germline V gene are SGHTA and FQGTGA. The CDR3 region has the DNA TGTGCCAGCAGCCGCCGACAGGGGGCTGACTACACCTTC. It is translated as CASSRRQGADYTF. Full variable domain (missing parts from reference TRBV7-3 and TRBJ1-2): GAGVSQTPSNKVTEKGKYVELRCDPISGHTALYWYRQSLGQGPEFLIYFQGTGAADDSGLPNDRFFAVRPEGSVSTLKIQRTERGDSAVYLCASSRRQGADYTFGSGTRLTVV.

There are a few counts of this clone. The rearrangement links TRBV5-4 to TRBJ2-7, with a tentative D call TRBD2 (5 bases). The CDR3 loop spans 15 amino acids. V lost 4 bases to trimming and J lost 1 base, with 15 bases between them. Germline V gene lookup returns CDR1 SGHNT and CDR2 YYREEE (reference sequence). DNA of the CDR3: TGTGCCAGCAGCCGAGGCCCCGGGGTTTCCTACGAGCAGTACTTC. As protein: CASSRGPGVSYEQYF.

This clone was found a few times. V gene TRBV5-6 combines with J gene TRBJ1-6, with no clear D. Deletions cut 4 bases from V and 6 bases from J, with 11 bases between. The CDR3 is made up of 14 amino acids. Germline CDR1 reads SGHDT; CDR2 reads YYEEEE. CDR3 DNA: TGTGCCAGCAGCCTGGCGGGGTTTAATTCACCCCTCCACTTT. It is translated as CASSLAGFNSPLHF.

V gene TRBV28 combines with J gene TRBJ2-3; 9 nucleotides match TRBD2. CDR3 length equals 15 residues. CDR1 is MDHEN, CDR2 SYDVKM, per germline. After removal of 6 bases from V and 4 bases from J, the junction contained 8 bases not matched to a gene. In DNA, the CDR3 is TGTGCCAGCAGGTCTGGCGGGAGGGGCGCAGATACGCAGTATTTT. This encodes CASRSGGRGADTQYF. The entire variable domain, with the rest obtained from reference TRBV28 and TRBJ2-3, is as follows: DVKVTQSSRYLVKRTGEKVFLECVQDMDHENMFWYRQDPGLGLRLIYFSYDVKMKEKGDIPEGYSVSREKKERFSLILESASTNQTSMYLCASRSGGRGADTQYFGPGTRLTVL.

This chain connects TRBV2 to TRBJ2-7; 7 nucleotides agree with TRBD2. The CDR3 contains 17 residues. The V gene end was trimmed by 2 bases and the J gene end by 2 bases; junction bases not matched to a gene: 12. Germline-derived CDR1 and CDR2 are SNHLY and FYNNEI. CDR3 amino acids: CASSETSTGGGAYEQYF. The CDR3 region has the DNA TGTGCCAGCAGTGAAACATCTACTGGCGGGGGAGCCTACGAGCAGTACTTC.